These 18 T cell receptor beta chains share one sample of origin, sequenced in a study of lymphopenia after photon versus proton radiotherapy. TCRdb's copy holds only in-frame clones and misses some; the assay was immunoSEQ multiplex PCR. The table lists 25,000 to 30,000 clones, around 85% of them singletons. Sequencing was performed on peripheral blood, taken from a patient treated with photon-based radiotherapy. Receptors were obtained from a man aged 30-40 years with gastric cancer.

CDR3 sequence reads: CASSVGTTYNEQFF. As DNA, the CDR3 is TGTGCCAGCAGCGTGGGGACCACCTACAATGAGCAGTTCTTC. This sequence joins TRBV9 and TRBJ2-1; TRBD1 or TRBD2 may be the D gene (5 bases each). CDR3 length: 14 amino acids. Trimming took 2 bases from V and 2 from J, leaving 8 bases between them. Germline V gene lookup returns CDR1 SGDLS and CDR2 YYNGEE.

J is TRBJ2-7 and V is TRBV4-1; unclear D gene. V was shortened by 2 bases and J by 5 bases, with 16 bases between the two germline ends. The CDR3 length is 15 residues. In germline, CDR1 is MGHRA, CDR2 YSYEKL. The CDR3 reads CASSQNQQDIHEQYF. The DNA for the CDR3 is TGCGCCAGCAGCCAAAACCAACAAGACATCCACGAGCAGTACTTC.

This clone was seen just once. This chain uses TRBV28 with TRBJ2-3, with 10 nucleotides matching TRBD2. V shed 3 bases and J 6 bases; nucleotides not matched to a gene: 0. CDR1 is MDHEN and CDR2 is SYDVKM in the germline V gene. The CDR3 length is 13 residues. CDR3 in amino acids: CASSLGLADTQYF. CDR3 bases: TGTGCCAGCAGTTTGGGACTAGCGGATACGCAGTATTTT.

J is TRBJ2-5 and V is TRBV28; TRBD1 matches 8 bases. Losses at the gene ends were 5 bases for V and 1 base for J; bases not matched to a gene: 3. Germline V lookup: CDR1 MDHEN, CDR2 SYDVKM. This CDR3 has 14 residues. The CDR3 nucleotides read TGTGCCAGCAGTATCCAGGGGGCCCAAGAGACCCAGTACTTC. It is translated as CASSIQGAQETQYF.

The CDR3 reads CASSIKGQAELFF. CDR3 DNA: TGTGCCAGTAGTATTAAGGGACAGGCGGAGCTGTTTTTT. The rearrangement links TRBV19 to TRBJ2-2; 8 bases match TRBD1. The CDR3 runs to 13 residues. Germline assignment: CDR1 LNHDA and CDR2 SQIVND (reference sequence). V lost 3 bases and J lost 10; bases outside the gene matches: 4.

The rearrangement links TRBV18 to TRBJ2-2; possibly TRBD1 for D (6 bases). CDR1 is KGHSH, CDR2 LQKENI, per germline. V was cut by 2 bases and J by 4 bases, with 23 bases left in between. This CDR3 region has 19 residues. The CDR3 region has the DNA TGTGCCAGCTCACCAATATCAACCAGGGGTAGTAGCTTCACCGGGGAGCTGTTTTTT. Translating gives CASSPISTRGSSFTGELFF.

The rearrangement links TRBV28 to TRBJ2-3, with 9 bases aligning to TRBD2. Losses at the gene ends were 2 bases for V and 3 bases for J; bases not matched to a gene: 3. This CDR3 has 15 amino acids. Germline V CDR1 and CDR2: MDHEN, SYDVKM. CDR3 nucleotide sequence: TGTGCCAGCAGTTTAGGCGGGAGGGTAACAGATACGCAGTATTTT. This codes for CASSLGGRVTDTQYF.

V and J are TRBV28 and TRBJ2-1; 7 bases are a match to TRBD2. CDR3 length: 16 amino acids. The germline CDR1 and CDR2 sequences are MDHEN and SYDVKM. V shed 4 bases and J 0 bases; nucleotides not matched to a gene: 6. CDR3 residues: CASSSPSGGSYNEQFF. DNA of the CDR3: TGTGCCAGCAGTTCCCCTAGCGGAGGCTCCTACAATGAGCAGTTCTTC.

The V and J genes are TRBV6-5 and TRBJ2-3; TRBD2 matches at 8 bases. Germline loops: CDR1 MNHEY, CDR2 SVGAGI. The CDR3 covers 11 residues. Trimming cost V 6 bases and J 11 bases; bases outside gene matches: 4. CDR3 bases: TGTGCCAGCAGCGGGGGGGGCCTGCAGTATTTT. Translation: CASSGGGLQYF.

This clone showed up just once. The CDR3 region is CASRALADSVDEQFF. The DNA for the CDR3 is TGTGCCAGCAGAGCCCTAGCGGACTCGGTGGATGAGCAGTTCTTC. This chain links TRBV28 with TRBJ2-1; 7 bases align to TRBD2. The length of the CDR3 is 15 residues. Looked up from germline, CDR1 is MDHEN and CDR2 is SYDVKM. V shed 6 bases and J 8 bases; nucleotides not matched to a gene: 13.

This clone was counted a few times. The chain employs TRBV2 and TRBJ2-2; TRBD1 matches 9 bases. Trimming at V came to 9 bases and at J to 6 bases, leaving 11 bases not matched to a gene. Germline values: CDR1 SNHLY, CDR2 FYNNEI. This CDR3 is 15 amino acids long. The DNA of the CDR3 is TGTGCCAGGGGACCGGGACAGGGATCCGCCGGGGAGCTGTTTTTT. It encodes CARGPGQGSAGELFF.

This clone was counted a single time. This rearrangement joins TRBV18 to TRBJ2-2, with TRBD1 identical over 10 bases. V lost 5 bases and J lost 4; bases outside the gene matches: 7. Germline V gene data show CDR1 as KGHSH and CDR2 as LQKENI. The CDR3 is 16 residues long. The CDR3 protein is CASSVRQGAGTGELFF. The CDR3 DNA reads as TGTGCCAGCTCAGTACGACAGGGGGCAGGCACCGGGGAGCTGTTTTTT.

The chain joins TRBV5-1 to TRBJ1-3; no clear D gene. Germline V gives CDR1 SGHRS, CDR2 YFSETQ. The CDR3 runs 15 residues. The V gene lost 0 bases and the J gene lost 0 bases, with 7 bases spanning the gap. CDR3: CASSLGLGSGNTIYF. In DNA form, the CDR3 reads TGCGCCAGCAGCTTGGGCCTCGGCTCTGGAAACACCATATATTTT.

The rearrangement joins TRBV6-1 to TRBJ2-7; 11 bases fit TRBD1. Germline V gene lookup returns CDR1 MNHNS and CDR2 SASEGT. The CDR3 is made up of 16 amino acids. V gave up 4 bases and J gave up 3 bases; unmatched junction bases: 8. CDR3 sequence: CASSVRTGGEIYEQYF. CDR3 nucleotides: TGTGCCAGCAGTGTAAGGACAGGGGGCGAGATCTACGAGCAGTACTTC.

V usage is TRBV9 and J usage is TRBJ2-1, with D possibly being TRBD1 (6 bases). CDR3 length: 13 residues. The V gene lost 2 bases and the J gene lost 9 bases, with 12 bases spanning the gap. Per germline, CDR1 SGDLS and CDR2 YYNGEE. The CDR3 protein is CASSVYRAGEQFF. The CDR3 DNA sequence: TGTGCCAGCAGCGTTTACAGGGCAGGTGAGCAGTTCTTC.

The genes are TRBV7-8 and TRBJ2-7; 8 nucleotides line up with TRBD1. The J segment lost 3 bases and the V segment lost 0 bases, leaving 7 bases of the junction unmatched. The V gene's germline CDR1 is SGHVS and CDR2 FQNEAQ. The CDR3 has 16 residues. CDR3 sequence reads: CASSLAGTGPDYEQYF. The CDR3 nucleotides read TGTGCCAGCAGCTTAGCTGGGACAGGTCCCGACTACGAGCAGTACTTC.

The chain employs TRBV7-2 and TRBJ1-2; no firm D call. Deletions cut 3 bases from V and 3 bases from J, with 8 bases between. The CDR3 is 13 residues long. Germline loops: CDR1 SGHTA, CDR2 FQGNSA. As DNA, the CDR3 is TGTGCCAGCAGCTTGTCGGGGTACTATGGCTACACCTTC. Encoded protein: CASSLSGYYGYTF.

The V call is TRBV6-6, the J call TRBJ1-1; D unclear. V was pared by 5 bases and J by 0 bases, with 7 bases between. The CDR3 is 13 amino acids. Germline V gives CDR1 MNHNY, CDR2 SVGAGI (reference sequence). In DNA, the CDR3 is TGTGCCAGCAGTCCAGATATGAACACTGAAGCTTTCTTT. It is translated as CASSPDMNTEAFF.